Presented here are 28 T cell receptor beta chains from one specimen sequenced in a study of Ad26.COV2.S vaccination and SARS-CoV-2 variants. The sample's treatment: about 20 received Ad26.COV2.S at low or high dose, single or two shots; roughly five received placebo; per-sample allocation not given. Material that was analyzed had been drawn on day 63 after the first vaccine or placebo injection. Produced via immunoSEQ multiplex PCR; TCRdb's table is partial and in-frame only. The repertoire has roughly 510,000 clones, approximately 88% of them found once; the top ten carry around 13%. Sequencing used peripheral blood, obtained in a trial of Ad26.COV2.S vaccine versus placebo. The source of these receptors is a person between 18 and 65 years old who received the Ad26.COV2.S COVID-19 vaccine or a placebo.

The CDR3 nucleotides read TGTGCCAGCAGCGCACACAGGGCTTCTAATGAAAAACTGTTTTTT. Translation: CASSAHRASNEKLFF. The chain is built from TRBV13 and TRBJ1-4; D is possibly TRBD1 (6 bases). Germline CDR1 PRHDT, CDR2 FYEKMQ (reference sequence). Deletions cut 5 bases from V and 3 bases from J, with 13 bases between. This CDR3 has 15 residues.

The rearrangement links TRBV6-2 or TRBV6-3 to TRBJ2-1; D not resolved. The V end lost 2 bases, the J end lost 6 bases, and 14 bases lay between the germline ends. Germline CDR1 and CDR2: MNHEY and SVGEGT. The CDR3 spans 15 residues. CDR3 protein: CASSYIMRIFNEQFF. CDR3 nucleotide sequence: TGTGCCAGCAGTTACATCATGAGAATTTTCAATGAGCAGTTCTTC.

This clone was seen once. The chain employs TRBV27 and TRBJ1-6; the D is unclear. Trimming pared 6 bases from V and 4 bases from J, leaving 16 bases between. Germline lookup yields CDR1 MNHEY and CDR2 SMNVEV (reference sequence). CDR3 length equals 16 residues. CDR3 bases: TGTGCCAGCAGCAGTTGGGCCAGTGGGTATAATTCACCCCTCCACTTT. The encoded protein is CASSSWASGYNSPLHF.

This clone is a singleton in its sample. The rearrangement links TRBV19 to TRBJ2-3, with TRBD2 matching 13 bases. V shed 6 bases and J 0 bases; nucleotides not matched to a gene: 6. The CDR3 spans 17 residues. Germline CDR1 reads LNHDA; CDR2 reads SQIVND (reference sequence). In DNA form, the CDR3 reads TGTGCCAGTAGCATGAGGACTAGCGGGGGTAGCACAGATACGCAGTATTTT. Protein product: CASSMRTSGGSTDTQYF.

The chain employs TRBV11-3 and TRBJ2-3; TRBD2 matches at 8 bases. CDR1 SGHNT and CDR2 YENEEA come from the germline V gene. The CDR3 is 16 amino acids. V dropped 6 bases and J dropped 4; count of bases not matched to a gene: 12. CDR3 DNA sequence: TGTGCCAGCAGTCCCGGGAAGACTAGCGTGGCAGATACGCAGTATTTT. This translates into CASSPGKTSVADTQYF.

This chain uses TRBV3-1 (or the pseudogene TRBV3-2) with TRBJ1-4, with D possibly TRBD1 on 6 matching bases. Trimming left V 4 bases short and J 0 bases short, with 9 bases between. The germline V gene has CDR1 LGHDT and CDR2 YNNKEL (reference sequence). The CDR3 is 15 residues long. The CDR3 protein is CASSRQGTTNEKLFF. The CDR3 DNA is TGTGCCAGCAGCCGCCAGGGGACAACTAATGAAAAACTGTTTTTT.

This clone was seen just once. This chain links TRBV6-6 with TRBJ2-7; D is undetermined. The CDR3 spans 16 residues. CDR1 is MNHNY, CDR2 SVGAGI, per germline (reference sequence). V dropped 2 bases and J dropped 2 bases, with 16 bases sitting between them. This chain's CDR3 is CASSYGRAIRPYEQYF. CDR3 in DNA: TGTGCCAGCAGTTACGGCCGCGCCATCAGACCCTACGAGCAGTACTTC.

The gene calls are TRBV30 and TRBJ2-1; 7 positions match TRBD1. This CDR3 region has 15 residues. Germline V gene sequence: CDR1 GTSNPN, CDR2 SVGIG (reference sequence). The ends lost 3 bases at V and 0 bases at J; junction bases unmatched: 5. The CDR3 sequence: CAWRTTGVSYNEQFF. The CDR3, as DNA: TGTGCCTGGAGGACAACAGGGGTCTCCTACAATGAGCAGTTCTTC.

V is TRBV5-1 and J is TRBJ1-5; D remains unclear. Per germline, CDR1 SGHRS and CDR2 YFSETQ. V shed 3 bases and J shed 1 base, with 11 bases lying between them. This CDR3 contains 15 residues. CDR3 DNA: TGCGCCAGCAGCTCGACGGGCGGGAGCAATCAGCCCCAGCATTTT. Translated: CASSSTGGSNQPQHF.

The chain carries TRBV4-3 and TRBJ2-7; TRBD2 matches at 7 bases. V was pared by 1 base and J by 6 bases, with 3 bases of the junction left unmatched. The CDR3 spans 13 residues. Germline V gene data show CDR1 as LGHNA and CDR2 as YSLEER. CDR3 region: CASSQGLASEQYF. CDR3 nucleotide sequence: TGCGCCAGCAGCCAAGGACTAGCTTCCGAGCAGTACTTC.

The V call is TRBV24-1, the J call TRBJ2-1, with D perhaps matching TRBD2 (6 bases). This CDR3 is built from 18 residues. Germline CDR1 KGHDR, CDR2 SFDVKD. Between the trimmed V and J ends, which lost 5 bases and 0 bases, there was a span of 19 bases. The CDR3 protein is CATSGLVGGPNSYNEQFF. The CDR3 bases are TGTGCCACCAGTGGATTAGTGGGAGGCCCTAACTCCTACAATGAGCAGTTCTTC.

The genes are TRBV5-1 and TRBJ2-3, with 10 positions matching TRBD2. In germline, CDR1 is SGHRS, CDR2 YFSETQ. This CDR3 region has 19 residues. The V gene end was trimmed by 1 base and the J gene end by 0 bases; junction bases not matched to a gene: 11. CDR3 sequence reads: CASSLLSGTSDSSTDTQYF. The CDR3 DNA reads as TGCGCCAGCAGCTTGCTATCGGGGACTAGCGATTCTAGCACAGATACGCAGTATTTT.

This chain's CDR3 is CASSRRGQGTPEAFF. As DNA, the CDR3 is TGCGCCAGCAGCCGCCGGGGACAGGGGACTCCTGAAGCTTTCTTT. The chain uses TRBV4-1 and TRBJ1-1; 10 bases are shared with TRBD1. V was pared by 4 bases and J by 6 bases, with 8 bases of the junction left unmatched. CDR1 is MGHRA, CDR2 YSYEKL, per germline. The length of the CDR3 is 15 residues.

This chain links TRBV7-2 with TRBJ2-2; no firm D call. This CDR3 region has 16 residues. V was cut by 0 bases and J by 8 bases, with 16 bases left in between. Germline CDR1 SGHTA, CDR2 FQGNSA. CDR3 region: CASSLARVDATGELFF. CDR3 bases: TGTGCCAGCAGCTTAGCCCGAGTGGACGCGACTGGGGAGCTGTTTTTT.

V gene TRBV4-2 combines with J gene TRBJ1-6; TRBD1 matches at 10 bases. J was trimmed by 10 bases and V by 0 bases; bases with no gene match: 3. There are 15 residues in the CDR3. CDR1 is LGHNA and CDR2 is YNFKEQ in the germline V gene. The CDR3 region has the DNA TGTGCCAGCAGCCAAGATGGGACAGGGGACTCACCCCTCCACTTT. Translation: CASSQDGTGDSPLHF.

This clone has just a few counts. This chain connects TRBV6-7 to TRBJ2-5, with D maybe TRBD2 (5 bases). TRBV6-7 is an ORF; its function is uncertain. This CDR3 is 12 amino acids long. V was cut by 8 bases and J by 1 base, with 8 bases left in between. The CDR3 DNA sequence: TGTGCCAGCTCACGGGGCCAAGAGACCCAGTACTTC. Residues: CASSRGQETQYF.

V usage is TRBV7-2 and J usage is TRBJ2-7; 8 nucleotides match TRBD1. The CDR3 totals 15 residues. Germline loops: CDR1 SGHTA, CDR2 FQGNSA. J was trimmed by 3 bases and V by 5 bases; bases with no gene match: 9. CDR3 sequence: CASSTWTGSDYEQYF. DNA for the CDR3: TGTGCCAGCAGCACCTGGACAGGGTCGGACTACGAGCAGTACTTC.

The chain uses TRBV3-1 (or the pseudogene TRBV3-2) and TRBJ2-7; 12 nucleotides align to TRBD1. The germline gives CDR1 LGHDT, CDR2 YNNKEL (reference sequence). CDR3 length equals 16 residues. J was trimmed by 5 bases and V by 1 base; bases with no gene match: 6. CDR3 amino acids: CASSQVRGTGGHEQYF. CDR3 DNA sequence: TGTGCCAGCAGCCAAGTTCGGGGGACAGGGGGCCACGAGCAGTACTTC.

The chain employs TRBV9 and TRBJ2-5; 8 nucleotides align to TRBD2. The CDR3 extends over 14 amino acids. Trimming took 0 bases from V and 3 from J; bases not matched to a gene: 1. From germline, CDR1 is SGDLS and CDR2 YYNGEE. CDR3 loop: CASSVAGGKETQYF. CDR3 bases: TGTGCCAGCAGCGTAGCGGGGGGGAAAGAGACCCAGTACTTC.

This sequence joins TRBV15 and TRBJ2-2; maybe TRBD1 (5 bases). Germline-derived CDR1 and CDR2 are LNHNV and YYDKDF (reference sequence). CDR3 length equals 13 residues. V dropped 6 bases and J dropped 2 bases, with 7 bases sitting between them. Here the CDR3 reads CATRRTNTGELFF. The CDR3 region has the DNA TGTGCCACCAGGCGGACAAACACCGGGGAGCTGTTTTTT.

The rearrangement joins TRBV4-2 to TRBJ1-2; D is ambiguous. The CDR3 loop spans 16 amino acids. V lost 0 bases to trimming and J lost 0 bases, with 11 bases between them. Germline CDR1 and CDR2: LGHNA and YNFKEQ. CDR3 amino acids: CASSQDSWSTNYGYTF. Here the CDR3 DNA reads TGTGCCAGCAGCCAAGACTCGTGGTCTACTAACTATGGCTACACCTTC.

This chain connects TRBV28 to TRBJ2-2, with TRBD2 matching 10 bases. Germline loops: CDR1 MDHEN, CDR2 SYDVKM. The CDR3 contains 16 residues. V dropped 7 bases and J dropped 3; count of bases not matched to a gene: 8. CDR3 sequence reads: CASKIRLAGDTGELFF. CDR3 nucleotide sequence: TGTGCCAGCAAGATTAGGCTAGCGGGGGACACCGGGGAGCTGTTTTTT. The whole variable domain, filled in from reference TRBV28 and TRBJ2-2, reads DVKVTQSSRYLVKRTGEKVFLECVQDMDHENMFWYRQDPGLGLRLIYFSYDVKMKEKGDIPEGYSVSREKKERFSLILESASTNQTSMYLCASKIRLAGDTGELFFGEGSRLTVL.

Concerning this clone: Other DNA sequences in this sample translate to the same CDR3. CDR3 loop: CASSLTGSTNEKLFF. The CDR3 nucleotides are TGCGCCAGCAGCTTGACAGGGTCGACTAATGAAAAACTGTTTTTT. The J gene is TRBJ1-4, the V gene TRBV5-1, with D tentatively TRBD1 (6 bases). V was pared by 1 base and J by 2 bases, with 9 bases between. In germline, CDR1 is SGHRS, CDR2 YFSETQ. The CDR3 length is 15 residues.

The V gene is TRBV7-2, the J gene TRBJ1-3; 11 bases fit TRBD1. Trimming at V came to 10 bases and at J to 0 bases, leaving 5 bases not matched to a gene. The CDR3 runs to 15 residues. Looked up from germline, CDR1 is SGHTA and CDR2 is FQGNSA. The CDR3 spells CATRTGGLSGNTIYF. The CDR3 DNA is TGTGCCACCCGGACAGGGGGCCTCTCTGGAAACACCATATATTTT. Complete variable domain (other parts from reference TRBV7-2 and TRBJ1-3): GAGVSQSPSNKVTEKGKDVELRCDPISGHTALYWYRQSLGQGLEFLIYFQGNSAPDKSGLPSDRFSAERTGGSVSTLTIQRTQQEDSAVYLCATRTGGLSGNTIYFGEGSWLTVV.

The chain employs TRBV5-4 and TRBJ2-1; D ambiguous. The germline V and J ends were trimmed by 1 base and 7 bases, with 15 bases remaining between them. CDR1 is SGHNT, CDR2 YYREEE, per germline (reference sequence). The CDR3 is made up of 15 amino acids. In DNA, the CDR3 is TGTGCCAGCAGCTTGTATTCCAGGTTTGGGAATGAGCAGTTCTTC. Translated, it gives CASSLYSRFGNEQFF.

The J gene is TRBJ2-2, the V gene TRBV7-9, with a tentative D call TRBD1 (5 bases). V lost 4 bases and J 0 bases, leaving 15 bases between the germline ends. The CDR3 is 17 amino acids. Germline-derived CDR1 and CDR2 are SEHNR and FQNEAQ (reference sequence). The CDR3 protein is CASSSAQATANTGELFF. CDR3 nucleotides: TGTGCCAGCAGCTCAGCACAGGCCACTGCGAACACCGGGGAGCTGTTTTTT.

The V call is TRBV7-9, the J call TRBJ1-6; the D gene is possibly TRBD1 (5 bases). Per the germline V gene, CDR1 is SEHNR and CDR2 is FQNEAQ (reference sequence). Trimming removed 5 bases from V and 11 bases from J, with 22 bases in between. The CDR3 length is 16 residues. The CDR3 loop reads CASSPPVGGFVPPLHF. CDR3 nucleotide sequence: TGTGCCAGCAGCCCCCCAGTGGGGGGGTTTGTTCCACCCCTCCACTTT. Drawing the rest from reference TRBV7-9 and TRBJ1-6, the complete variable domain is DTGVSQNPRHKITKRGQNVTFRCDPISEHNRLYWYRQTLGQGPEFLTYFQNEAQLEKSRLLSDRFSAERPKGSFSTLEIQRTEQGDSAMYLCASSPPVGGFVPPLHFGNGTRLTVT.

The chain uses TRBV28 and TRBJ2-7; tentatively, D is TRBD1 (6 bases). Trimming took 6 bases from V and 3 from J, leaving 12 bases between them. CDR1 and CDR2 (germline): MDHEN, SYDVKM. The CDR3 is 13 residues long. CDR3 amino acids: CASRPTGIYEQYF. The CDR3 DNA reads TGTGCCAGCAGGCCGACAGGAATCTACGAGCAGTACTTC.